The next 31 T cell receptor beta chains were all read from a single sample in a study of identical twins. TCRdb called the 5' RACE reads again in MiXCR, with one record for every CDR3 protein. The table records 420,000 or so distinct CDR3 sequences, about 18% of them present only once. Sequencing was done on a sample of naive T cells sorted from blood. These receptor sequences come from a man aged 45-65 years in good health.

This clonotype was seen at least ten times. The V and J genes are TRBV6-5 and TRBJ1-2; D unclear. V was shortened by 2 bases and J by 8 bases, with 15 bases between the two germline ends. CDR3 length equals 14 residues. From germline, CDR1 is MNHEY and CDR2 SVGAGI. As DNA, the CDR3 is TGTGCCAGCAGTTACCGTCCCGCGGGGTTAGGCTACACCTTC. The encoded protein is CASSYRPAGLGYTF.

V is TRBV20-1 and J is TRBJ2-3, with D perhaps TRBD1 (6 bases). Germline V gene sequence: CDR1 DFQATT, CDR2 SNEGSKA (reference sequence). Trimming left V 2 bases short and J 4 bases short, with 19 bases between. The CDR3 loop spans 16 amino acids. The CDR3 spells CSARPPQGSLADTQYF. The DNA for the CDR3 is TGCAGTGCTAGACCTCCGCAGGGGTCCTTGGCAGATACGCAGTATTTT.

The CDR3 sequence: CASSQARTAEQFF. The CDR3 DNA follows: TGTGCCAGCAGCCAAGCGAGGACAGCCGAGCAGTTCTTC. The chain is built from TRBV3-1 and TRBJ2-1; D might be TRBD1 (6 bases). Germline V gives CDR1 LGHDT, CDR2 YNNKEL (reference sequence). The V end lost 1 base, the J end lost 10 bases, and 11 bases lay between the germline ends. The CDR3 consists of 13 residues.

At least ten counts were recorded for this clonotype. The gene calls are TRBV20-1 and TRBJ2-3; 14 nucleotides line up with TRBD2. Trimming removed 6 bases from V and 4 bases from J; junction bases left unmatched: 12. From germline, CDR1 is DFQATT and CDR2 SNEGSKA (reference sequence). The CDR3 length is 17 residues. In nucleotides, the CDR3 is TGCAGTGCCCACTCTAGACTAGCGGGAGGGCCCCCAGATACGCAGTATTTT. Translated: CSAHSRLAGGPPDTQYF.

Ten or more counts support this clonotype. V is TRBV11-2 and J is TRBJ2-7; a weak D match, TRBD1 (6 bases). This CDR3 has 15 residues. Germline V gene data show CDR1 as SGHAT and CDR2 as FQNNGV. Between the trimmed V and J ends, which lost 5 bases and 4 bases, there was a span of 18 bases. CDR3 DNA: TGTGCCAGCAGCCAGGGGCTCAGCCCACCTTACGAGCAGTACTTC. This translates into CASSQGLSPPYEQYF.

This clonotype was seen many times. For the CDR3, the DNA is TGCAGCGGGGCTAGCGGGAGTTACAATGAGCAGTTCTTC. This codes for CSGASGSYNEQFF. The chain carries TRBV29-1 and TRBJ2-1; the match to TRBD2 covers 10 bases. The CDR3 is made up of 13 amino acids. CDR1 and CDR2 from the germline V gene are SQVTM and ANQGSEA. J gave up 4 bases and V 7 bases, and 4 bases lay outside the gene matches.

This clonotype was found a few times. The chain is built from TRBV9 and TRBJ1-5; unclear D gene. V shed 0 bases and J shed 4 bases, with 5 bases lying between them. CDR1 and CDR2 (germline): SGDLS, YYNGEE. The CDR3 is 13 amino acids. The CDR3 reads CASSVGENQPQHF. DNA of the CDR3: TGTGCCAGCAGCGTAGGGGAGAATCAGCCCCAGCATTTT.

The chain recombines TRBV7-2 with TRBJ2-3, with a weak D call TRBD2 (7 bases). Trimming took off 5 bases at V and 3 bases at J, with 21 bases between the two ends. Germline CDR1 and CDR2: SGHTA and FQGNSA. The CDR3 is 17 amino acids. The CDR3 reads CASSHERGGFSTDTQYF. The CDR3, as DNA: TGTGCCAGCAGCCACGAAAGGGGGGGATTCAGTACAGATACGCAGTATTTT.

This clonotype showed up just a few times. This chain connects TRBV20-1 to TRBJ2-5; D unclear. The CDR3 is 11 residues long. CDR1 and CDR2 (germline): DFQATT, SNEGSKA (reference sequence). V gave up 1 base and J gave up 9 bases, with 9 bases separating them. The CDR3 sequence: CSARGEGPQYF. Here the CDR3 DNA reads TGCAGTGCTAGAGGAGAAGGGCCCCAGTACTTC.

The CDR3 loop is CSTRGFVEAFF. Here the CDR3 DNA reads TGCAGTACCCGAGGGTTTGTTGAAGCTTTCTTT. V usage is TRBV20-1 and J usage is TRBJ1-1; D remains ambiguous. The CDR3 consists of 11 residues. The ends were cut back, 8 bases at V and 7 bases at J, with 14 bases in the middle. Germline V lookup: CDR1 DFQATT, CDR2 SNEGSKA (reference sequence).

The rearrangement links TRBV13 to TRBJ2-1; 10 bases align to TRBD1. The germline V gene encodes CDR1 PRHDT and CDR2 FYEKMQ (reference sequence). This CDR3 is 16 amino acids long. The ends lost 4 bases at V and 3 bases at J; junction bases unmatched: 6. Written as DNA, the CDR3 is TGTGCCAGCAGCTCACTCCGGGACAGGGGCTACAATGAGCAGTTCTTC. It is translated as CASSSLRDRGYNEQFF.

V gene TRBV7-9 combines with J gene TRBJ2-5; perhaps TRBD2 as D (5 bases). In germline, CDR1 is SEHNR, CDR2 FQNEAQ (reference sequence). This CDR3 has 15 amino acids. V lost 5 bases, J lost 4 bases, and 17 bases lay in between. CDR3 DNA: TGTGCCAGCAGCGTTAACACGGGAACCAGAGAGACCCAGTACTTC. It encodes CASSVNTGTRETQYF.

The sample holds a few counts of this clonotype. This chain joins TRBV28 and TRBJ2-2, with TRBD1 identical over 7 bases. Trimming cost V 8 bases and J 5 bases; bases outside gene matches: 14. Germline V gene lookup returns CDR1 MDHEN and CDR2 SYDVKM. This CDR3 is 16 amino acids long. DNA for the CDR3: TGTGCCAGCGACACCCTCGAGGGGGCACGGACCGGGGAGCTGTTTTTT. As protein: CASDTLEGARTGELFF. The full variable domain, its missing parts supplied by reference TRBV28 and TRBJ2-2, is DVKVTQSSRYLVKRTGEKVFLECVQDMDHENMFWYRQDPGLGLRLIYFSYDVKMKEKGDIPEGYSVSREKKERFSLILESASTNQTSMYLCASDTLEGARTGELFFGEGSRLTVL.

This clonotype was picked up many times. The V call is TRBV6-5, the J call TRBJ1-1; D is unclear. The CDR3 covers 14 residues. Germline V lookup: CDR1 MNHEY, CDR2 SVGAGI. V lost 3 bases and J 3 bases, leaving 11 bases between the germline ends. CDR3 protein: CASSYSVEYTEAFF. The CDR3 DNA sequence: TGTGCCAGCAGTTATTCTGTGGAGTACACTGAAGCTTTCTTT.

The chain is built from TRBV12-3 or TRBV12-4 and TRBJ2-7; D is unclear. The germline V and J ends were trimmed by 2 bases and 0 bases, with 8 bases remaining between them. This CDR3 is built from 14 residues. The CDR3 sequence is CASSLSWFSYEQYF. CDR3 coding DNA: TGTGCCAGCAGTTTATCTTGGTTCTCCTACGAGCAGTACTTC.

This chain links TRBV20-1 with TRBJ2-7; D perhaps matches TRBD2 (6 bases). Germline V CDR1 and CDR2: DFQATT, SNEGSKA (reference sequence). The length of the CDR3 is 14 residues. Trimming cost V 4 bases and J 3 bases, with 16 bases left between them. The CDR3 region has the DNA TGCAGTGCTACACCGGGACTGGGGATCTACGAGCAGTACTTC. It codes for CSATPGLGIYEQYF.

This chain uses TRBV20-1 with TRBJ2-5; D unresolved. V was clipped by 1 base and J by 2 bases, with 5 bases between them. Per germline, CDR1 DFQATT and CDR2 SNEGSKA (reference sequence). CDR3 length equals 12 residues. In DNA form, the CDR3 reads TGCAGTGCTAGAGCCAGTCAAGAGACCCAGTACTTC. It yields the protein CSARASQETQYF.

This clonotype has only a few counts. The CDR3 protein is CASSHPGVQPQHF. CDR3 bases: TGTGCCAGCAGTCACCCTGGGGTCCAGCCCCAGCATTTT. The chain carries TRBV6-2 or TRBV6-3 and TRBJ1-5; D call uncertain. V was cut by 5 bases and J by 7 bases, with 12 bases left in between. The CDR3 runs to 13 residues. The V gene's germline CDR1 is MNHEY and CDR2 SVGEGT.

This clonotype has ten or more counts. J is TRBJ2-2 and V is TRBV12-3 or TRBV12-4, with no clear D. The CDR3 consists of 13 residues. With 0 bases removed from V and 1 base from J, the gap between germline ends came to 0 bases. CDR3 nucleotides: TGTGCCAGCAGTTTAGCGAACACCGGGGAGCTGTTTTTT. It translates to CASSLANTGELFF.

This clonotype has at least ten counts. The chain joins TRBV27 to TRBJ2-5, with D hard to call. The CDR3 totals 11 residues. From germline, CDR1 is MNHEY and CDR2 SMNVEV (reference sequence). V was clipped by 6 bases and J by 9 bases, with 11 bases between them. CDR3 in DNA: TGTGCCAGCAGGTCTCCGGCAGCCCAGTACTTC. It is translated as CASRSPAAQYF.

The chain uses TRBV6-5 and TRBJ1-4, with D hard to call. There are 14 residues in the CDR3. V lost 4 bases and J 0 bases, leaving 6 bases between the germline ends. Germline loops: CDR1 MNHEY, CDR2 SVGAGI. The CDR3, as DNA: TGTGCCAGCAGTTCGAGACCAACTAATGAAAAACTGTTTTTT. Translation: CASSSRPTNEKLFF.

This clonotype was detected only a few times. The CDR3, as DNA: TGTGCCAGCAGCCAGGCCTGGAGCCTAGAGCAGTTCTTC. This codes for CASSQAWSLEQFF. The V gene is TRBV7-2, the J gene TRBJ2-1; D gene unclear. Trimming left V 5 bases short and J 10 bases short, with 15 bases between. The CDR3 is 13 amino acids. Germline V lookup: CDR1 SGHTA, CDR2 FQGNSA. The whole variable domain, remainder taken from reference TRBV7-2 and TRBJ2-1, is GAGVSQSPSNKVTEKGKDVELRCDPISGHTALYWYRQSLGQGLEFLIYFQGNSAPDKSGLPSDRFSAERTGGSVSTLTIQRTQQEDSAVYLCASSQAWSLEQFFGPGTRLTVL.

The rearrangement links TRBV6-6 to TRBJ2-2; possible D gene TRBD1, 5 bases. The CDR3 loop spans 12 amino acids. The V gene lost 4 bases and the J gene lost 6 bases, with 6 bases spanning the gap. From germline, CDR1 is MNHNY and CDR2 SVGAGI (reference sequence). CDR3 sequence reads: CASSSGSGELFF. The CDR3 bases are TGTGCCAGCAGTTCAGGGTCCGGGGAGCTGTTTTTT.

V usage is TRBV4-2 and J usage is TRBJ1-2, with D unclear. CDR3 length: 15 residues. The germline V gene encodes CDR1 LGHNA and CDR2 YNFKEQ. Trimming shortened V by 0 bases and J by 7 bases, and 15 bases separated the two germline ends. CDR3 region: CASSQDRRSSGGYTF. The DNA for the CDR3 is TGTGCCAGCAGCCAAGATAGACGCTCTTCGGGTGGCTACACCTTC.

This clonotype was counted only a few times. The chain links TRBV7-2 to TRBJ2-3; tentative D call: TRBD2 (6 bases). CDR1 SGHTA and CDR2 FQGNSA come from the germline V gene. Trimming took off 5 bases at V and 0 bases at J, with 9 bases between the two ends. CDR3 length: 14 residues. CDR3 region: CASSQTRSTDTQYF. The CDR3 region has the DNA TGTGCCAGCAGCCAGACTAGAAGCACAGATACGCAGTATTTT.

This clonotype was observed once. The chain links TRBV29-1 to TRBJ1-1, with a possible D match to TRBD1 (6 bases). Germline-derived CDR1 and CDR2 are SQVTM and ANQGSEA. The CDR3 runs to 13 residues. Trimming removed 4 bases from V and 1 base from J, with 10 bases in between. The CDR3 DNA reads as TGCAGCGTTGGGTTCAGGGGGAACACTGAAGCTTTCTTT. It encodes CSVGFRGNTEAFF.

This clonotype was found a few times. This chain uses TRBV12-3 or TRBV12-4 with TRBJ2-7, with a possible D match to TRBD2 (5 bases). V was shortened by 5 bases and J by 2 bases, with 13 bases between the two germline ends. This CDR3 is built from 14 residues. CDR3 sequence: CASSQSWGAYEQYF. In DNA, the CDR3 is TGTGCCAGCAGTCAATCATGGGGAGCCTACGAGCAGTACTTC.

This clonotype was picked up many times. J is TRBJ2-6 and V is TRBV4-2, with no clear D. The CDR3 covers 16 residues. Germline CDR1 is LGHNA and CDR2 is YNFKEQ. V was cut by 1 base and J by 1 base, with 8 bases left in between. CDR3 protein: CASSQVGFSGANVLTF. For the CDR3, the DNA is TGTGCCAGCAGCCAAGTTGGGTTTTCTGGGGCCAACGTCCTGACTTTC.

The V call is TRBV10-3, the J call TRBJ2-3; TRBD1 matches 7 bases. The CDR3 is 15 residues long. Per the germline V gene, CDR1 is ENHRY and CDR2 is SYGVKD. V was clipped by 6 bases and J by 2 bases; unmatched bases: 8. As DNA, the CDR3 is TGTGCCATCAGGGACAGGTCTGGAAACACAGATACGCAGTATTTT. Residues: CAIRDRSGNTDTQYF.

The table lists this clonotype with many counts. This sequence joins TRBV5-1 and TRBJ1-1; tentatively, D is TRBD1 (5 bases). Germline CDR1 SGHRS, CDR2 YFSETQ. There are 14 residues in the CDR3. V lost 7 bases and J lost 4, with 17 bases in between. The CDR3 is CASHKGAAGTEAFF. CDR3 coding DNA: TGCGCCAGCCACAAAGGGGCCGCGGGCACTGAAGCTTTCTTT. Based on the CDR3 plus reference TRBV5-1 and TRBJ1-1, the full variable domain is KAGVTQTPRYLIKTRGQQVTLSCSPISGHRSVSWYQQTPGQGLQFLFEYFSETQRNKGNFPGRFSGRQFSNSRSEMNVSTLELGDSALYLCASHKGAAGTEAFFGQGTRLTVV.

This clonotype showed up just a few times. The gene calls are TRBV20-1 and TRBJ2-7; 11 bases are shared with TRBD2. Germline V gives CDR1 DFQATT, CDR2 SNEGSKA (reference sequence). The CDR3 is 16 amino acids. The trim removed 6 bases at V and 0 bases at J, leaving 10 bases unmatched. The CDR3 DNA sequence: TGCAGTGCCCCGGGACTAGCGGTAATAAGCTCCTACGAGCAGTACTTC. Translation: CSAPGLAVISSYEQYF.